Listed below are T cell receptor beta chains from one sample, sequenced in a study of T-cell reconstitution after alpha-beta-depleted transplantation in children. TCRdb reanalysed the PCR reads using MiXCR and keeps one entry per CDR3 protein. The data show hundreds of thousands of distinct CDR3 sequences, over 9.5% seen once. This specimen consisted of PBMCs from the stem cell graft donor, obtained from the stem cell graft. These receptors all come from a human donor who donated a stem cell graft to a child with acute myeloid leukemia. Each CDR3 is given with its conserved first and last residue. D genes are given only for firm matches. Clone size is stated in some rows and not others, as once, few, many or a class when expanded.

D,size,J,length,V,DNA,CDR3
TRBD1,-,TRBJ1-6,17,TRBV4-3,TGCGCCAGCAGCCAAGTTATAGGACAGGCTAAGAATTCACCCCTCCACTTT,CASSQVIGQAKNSPLHF
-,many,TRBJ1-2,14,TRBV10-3,TGTGCCATCAGTGAGTCGTCGGGCCACTATGGCTACACCTTC,CAISESSGHYGYTF
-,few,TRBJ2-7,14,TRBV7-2,TGTGCCAGCAGCCGATGGGGGTTCGATTACGAGCAGTACTTC,CASSRWGFDYEQYF
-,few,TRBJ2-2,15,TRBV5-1,TGCGCCAGCAGCTTGGATAATCTGTACACCGGGGAGCTGTTTTTT,CASSLDNLYTGELFF
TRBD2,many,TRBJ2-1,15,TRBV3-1,TGTGCCAGCAGCCAAGTCAGCGGGGGTTACAATGAGCAGTTCTTC,CASSQVSGGYNEQFF
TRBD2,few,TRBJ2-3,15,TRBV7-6,TGTGCCAGCAGCGACGGCGGGAGGGCCATGGATACGCAGTATTTT,CASSDGGRAMDTQYF
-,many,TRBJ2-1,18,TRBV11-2,TGTGCCAGCAGCTTAGGAGTACTGAGAATTAGGCCCTACAATGAGCAGTTCTTC,CASSLGVLRIRPYNEQFF
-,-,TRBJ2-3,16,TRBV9,TGTGCCAGCAGCGTATTCGACAGGCCCCGCACAGATACGCAGTATTTT,CASSVFDRPRTDTQYF
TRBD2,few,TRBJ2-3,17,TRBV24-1,TGTGCCACCAGTGACTACCGGACTAGCGGGAACACAGATACGCAGTATTTT,CATSDYRTSGNTDTQYF
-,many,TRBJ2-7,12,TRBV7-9,TGTGCCAGCAGCTTAACCGACTGGGAGCAGTACTTC,CASSLTDWEQYF
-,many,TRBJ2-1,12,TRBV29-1,TGCAGCGTGAACCCAGGGGATACTGAGCAGTTCTTC,CSVNPGDTEQFF
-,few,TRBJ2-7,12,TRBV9,TGTGCCAGCAGCGCCGGGATTGGGGAGCAGTACTTC,CASSAGIGEQYF
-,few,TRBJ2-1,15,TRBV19,TGTGCCAGTAGTATGGAGGGTCGGGGACCCAATGAGCAGTTCTTC,CASSMEGRGPNEQFF
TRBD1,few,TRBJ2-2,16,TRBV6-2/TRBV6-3,TGTGCCAGCAGTTCGATCGGGACAGGGCCCACCGGGGAGCTGTTTTTT,CASSSIGTGPTGELFF
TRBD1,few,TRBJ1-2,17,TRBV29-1,TGCAGCGTTGTCGGGACAGGGGGCGAAGTGGGGGAGTATGGCTACACCTTC,CSVVGTGGEVGEYGYTF
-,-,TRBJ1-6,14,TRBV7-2,TGTGCCAGCAGCTTGGGCCACGTAAATTCACCCCTCCACTTT,CASSLGHVNSPLHF
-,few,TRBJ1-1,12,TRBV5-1,TGCGCCAGCACCGTAGGTGGGAGTGAAGCTTTCTTT,CASTVGGSEAFF
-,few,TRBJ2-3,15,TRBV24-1,TGTGCCACCAGTGATCCTACGGGAGTGGTAGATACGCAGTATTTT,CATSDPTGVVDTQYF
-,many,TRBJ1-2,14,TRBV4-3,TGCGCCAGCAGCCAGGGGGCGGGATCATATGGCTACACCTTC,CASSQGAGSYGYTF
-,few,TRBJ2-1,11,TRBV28,TGTGCCACGGGACGGCCAGGGGAGCAGTTCTTC,CATGRPGEQFF
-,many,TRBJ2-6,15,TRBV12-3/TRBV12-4,TGTGCCAGCAGCCCCGCTGTCTCTGGGGCCAACGTCCTGACTTTC,CASSPAVSGANVLTF
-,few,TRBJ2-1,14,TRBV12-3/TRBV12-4,TGTGCCAGCAGTTTAAAGGAAGGGGCCGGTGAGCAGTTCTTC,CASSLKEGAGEQFF
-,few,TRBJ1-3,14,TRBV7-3,TGTGCCAGCAGCTCGGCGGGATCTGGAAACACCATATATTTT,CASSSAGSGNTIYF
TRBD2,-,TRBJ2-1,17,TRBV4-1,TGCGCCAGCAGCCAAGTCGAGGCGGGAGGCCGATACAATGAGCAGTTCTTC,CASSQVEAGGRYNEQFF
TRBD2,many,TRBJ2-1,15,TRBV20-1,TGCAGTGCACAGGGACTAGCGGGAGGAAGAAATGAGCAGTTCTTC,CSAQGLAGGRNEQFF
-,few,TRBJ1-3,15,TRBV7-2,TGTGCCAGCAGCCCGGACCTCCGCTCTGGAAACACCATATATTTT,CASSPDLRSGNTIYF
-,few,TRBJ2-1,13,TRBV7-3,TGTGCCAGCAGCTTAACTAGCTTCAATGAGCAGTTCTTC,CASSLTSFNEQFF
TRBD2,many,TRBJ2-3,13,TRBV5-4,TGTGCCGTACCTAGCGGATCCACAGATACGCAGTATTTT,CAVPSGSTDTQYF
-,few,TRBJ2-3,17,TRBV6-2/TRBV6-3,TGTGCCAGCAGCCCACCGGCCCTCCGGTTCAGCACAGATACGCAGTATTTT,CASSPPALRFSTDTQYF
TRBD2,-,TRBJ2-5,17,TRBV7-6,TGTGCCAGCAGCTTAGGGACTAGCGGGACTCATGAAGAGACCCAGTACTTC,CASSLGTSGTHEETQYF
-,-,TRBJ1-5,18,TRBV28,TGTGCCAGCAGTTTACGGAGACCCGCAGCCTGGGGCAATCAGCCCCAGCATTTT,CASSLRRPAAWGNQPQHF
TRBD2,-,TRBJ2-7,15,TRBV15,TGTGCCACCAGCGGGGGACTAGCTATAACCAACGAGCAGTACTTC,CATSGGLAITNEQYF
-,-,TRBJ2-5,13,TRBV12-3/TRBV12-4,TGTGCCAGCAGTGAGGACGGACAAGAGACCCAGTACTTC,CASSEDGQETQYF
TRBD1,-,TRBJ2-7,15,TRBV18,TGTGCCAGCTCACCACCGAGTGGACAGGGCTACGAGCAGTACTTC,CASSPPSGQGYEQYF
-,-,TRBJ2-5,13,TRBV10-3,TGTGCCATCAAATCGGAGGAGCAAGAGACCCAGTACTTC,CAIKSEEQETQYF
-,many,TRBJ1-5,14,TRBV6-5,TGTGCCAGCAGTTACAGGGGAGTAAATCAGCCCCAGCATTTT,CASSYRGVNQPQHF
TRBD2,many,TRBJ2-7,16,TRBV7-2,TGTGCCAGCAGTTTTACAAGCGGGAGGTCGCCCTACGAGCAGTACTTC,CASSFTSGRSPYEQYF
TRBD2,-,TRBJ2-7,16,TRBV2,TGTGCCAGCAGTGAATCGGCTAGCGGGAGTTCCTACGAGCAGTACTTC,CASSESASGSSYEQYF
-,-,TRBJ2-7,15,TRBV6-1,TGTGCCAGCAGAGTTAGTAAGGGACCCAACTACGAGCAGTACTTC,CASRVSKGPNYEQYF
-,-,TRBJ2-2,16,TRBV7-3,TGTGCCAGCAGCTTCGGGTCGATTGGGGCCGACGGGGAGCTGTTTTTT,CASSFGSIGADGELFF
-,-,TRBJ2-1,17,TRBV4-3,TGCGCCAGCAGCCAAGGACGCGGGACGGGGGGCAGGTCTGAGCAGTTCTTC,CASSQGRGTGGRSEQFF
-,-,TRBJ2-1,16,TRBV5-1,TGCGCCAGCAGCTTGAGACCAGGGGCGGCGATCAATGAGCAGTTCTTC,CASSLRPGAAINEQFF
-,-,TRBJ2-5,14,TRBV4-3,TGCGCCAGCAGCCGGGCCGCGGCTGGGGAGACCCAGTACTTC,CASSRAAAGETQYF
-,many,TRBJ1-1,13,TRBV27,TGTGCCAGCAGAGGGTTGGGGGTGGCTGAAGCTTTCTTT,CASRGLGVAEAFF
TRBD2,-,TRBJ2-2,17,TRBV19,TGTGCCAGTAGTACCCTCGAGACTAGCGGGAGGCCCGGGGAGCTGTTTTTT,CASSTLETSGRPGELFF
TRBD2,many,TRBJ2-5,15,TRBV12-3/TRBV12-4,TGTGCCAGCAGTTTAAATAGGGGCGGGGGAGAGACCCAGTACTTC,CASSLNRGGGETQYF
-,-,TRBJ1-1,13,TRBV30,TGTGCCGAGAGAAAGGCGATGGGCACTGAAGCTTTCTTT,CAERKAMGTEAFF
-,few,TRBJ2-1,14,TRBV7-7,TGTGCTAGCAGCTCCCTTAAGGGGGACAATGAGCAGTTCTTC,CASSSLKGDNEQFF
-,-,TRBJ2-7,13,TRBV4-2,TGTGCCAGCAGCCAAGAGACTTGGTACGAGCAGTACTTC,CASSQETWYEQYF
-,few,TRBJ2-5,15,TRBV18,TGTGCCAGCTCACCACCTCGCACTAGAGCGGAGACCCAGTACTTC,CASSPPRTRAETQYF
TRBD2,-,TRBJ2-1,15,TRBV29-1,TGCAGCGTTTTCTCTATCGGGAGGGGAAACAATGAGCAGTTCTTC,CSVFSIGRGNNEQFF